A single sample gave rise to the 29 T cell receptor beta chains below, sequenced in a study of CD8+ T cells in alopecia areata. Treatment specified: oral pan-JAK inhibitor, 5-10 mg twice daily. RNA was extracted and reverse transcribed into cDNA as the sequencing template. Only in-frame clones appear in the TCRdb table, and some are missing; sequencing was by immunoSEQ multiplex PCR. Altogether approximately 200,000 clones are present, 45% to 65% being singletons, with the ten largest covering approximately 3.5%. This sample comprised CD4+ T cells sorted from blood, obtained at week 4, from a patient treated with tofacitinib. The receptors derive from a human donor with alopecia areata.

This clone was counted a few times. CDR3 sequence: CAISQATDTQYF. The CDR3 nucleotides are TGTGCCATCAGCCAAGCAACAGATACGCAGTATTTT. The chain combines TRBV10-3 with TRBJ2-3; D unclear. The CDR3 totals 12 residues. With 6 bases removed from V and 3 bases from J, the gap between germline ends came to 7 bases. CDR1 is ENHRY and CDR2 is SYGVKD in the germline V gene.

The CDR3 nucleotides are TGTGCCTGGACCCGGCACAGGGGAAGCGATGAGCAGTTCTTC. Its translation is CAWTRHRGSDEQFF. The chain recombines TRBV30 with TRBJ2-1; 7 nucleotides match TRBD1. This CDR3 region has 14 residues. J gave up 8 bases and V 4 bases, and 11 bases lay outside the gene matches. The V gene's germline CDR1 is GTSNPN and CDR2 SVGIG (reference sequence).

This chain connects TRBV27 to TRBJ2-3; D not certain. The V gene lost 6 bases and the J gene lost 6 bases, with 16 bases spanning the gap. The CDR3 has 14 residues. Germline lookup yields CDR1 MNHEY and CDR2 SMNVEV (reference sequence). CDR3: CASRETASADTQYF. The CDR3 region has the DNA TGTGCCAGCAGGGAGACTGCCTCGGCCGATACGCAGTATTTT.

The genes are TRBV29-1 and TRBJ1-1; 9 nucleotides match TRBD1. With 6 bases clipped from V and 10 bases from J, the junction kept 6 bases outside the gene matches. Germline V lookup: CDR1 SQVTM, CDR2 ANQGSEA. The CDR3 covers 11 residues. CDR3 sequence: CSVLQGAGAFF. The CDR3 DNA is TGCAGCGTGCTACAGGGGGCCGGAGCTTTCTTT.

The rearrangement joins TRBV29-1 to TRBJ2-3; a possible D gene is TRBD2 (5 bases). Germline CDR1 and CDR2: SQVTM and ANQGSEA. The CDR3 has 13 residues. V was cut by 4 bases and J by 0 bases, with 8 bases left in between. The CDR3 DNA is TGCAGCGTTGGGACTCTGAGCACAGATACGCAGTATTTT. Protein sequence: CSVGTLSTDTQYF.

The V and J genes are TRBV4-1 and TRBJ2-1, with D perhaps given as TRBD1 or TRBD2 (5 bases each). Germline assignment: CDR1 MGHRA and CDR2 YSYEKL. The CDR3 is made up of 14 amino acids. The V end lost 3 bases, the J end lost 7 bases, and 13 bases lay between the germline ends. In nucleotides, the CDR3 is TGCGCCAGCAGCCACGGTGGGACCCTGAATGAGCAGTTCTTC. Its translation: CASSHGGTLNEQFF.

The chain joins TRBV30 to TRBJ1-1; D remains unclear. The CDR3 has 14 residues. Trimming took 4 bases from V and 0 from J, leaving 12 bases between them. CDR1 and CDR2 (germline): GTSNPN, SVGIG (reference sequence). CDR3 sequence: CAWTRTFMNTEAFF. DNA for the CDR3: TGTGCCTGGACAAGGACTTTTATGAACACTGAAGCTTTCTTT.

CDR3: CASSPAGDIYGYTF. The CDR3 nucleotides read TGTGCCAGCTCACCTGCGGGGGATATCTATGGCTACACCTTC. J is TRBJ1-2 and V is TRBV18, with a weak D call TRBD1 (5 bases). The CDR3 totals 14 residues. CDR1 and CDR2 from the germline V gene are KGHSH and LQKENI. V lost 3 bases and J lost 4, with 12 bases in between.

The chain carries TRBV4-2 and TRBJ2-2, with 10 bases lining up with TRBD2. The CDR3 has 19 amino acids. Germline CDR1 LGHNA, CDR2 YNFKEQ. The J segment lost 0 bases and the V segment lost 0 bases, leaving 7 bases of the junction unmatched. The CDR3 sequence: CASSQEGSGGAANTGELFF. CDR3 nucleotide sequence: TGTGCCAGCAGCCAAGAGGGAAGCGGGGGGGCCGCGAACACCGGGGAGCTGTTTTTT.

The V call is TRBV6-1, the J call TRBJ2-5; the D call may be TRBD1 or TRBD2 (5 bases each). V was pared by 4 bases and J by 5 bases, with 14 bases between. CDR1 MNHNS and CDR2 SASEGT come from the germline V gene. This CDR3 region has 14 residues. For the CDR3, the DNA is TGTGCCAGCAGTGGAAGGCAGTGGGGGGAGACCCAGTACTTC. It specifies CASSGRQWGETQYF.

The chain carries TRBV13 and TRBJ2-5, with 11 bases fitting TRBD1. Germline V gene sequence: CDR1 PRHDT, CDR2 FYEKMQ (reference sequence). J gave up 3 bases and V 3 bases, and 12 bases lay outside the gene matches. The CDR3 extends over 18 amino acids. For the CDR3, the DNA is TGTGCCAGCAGCTTGTGGGGCCACGGGACAGGGGGAGAAGAGACCCAGTACTTC. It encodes CASSLWGHGTGGEETQYF. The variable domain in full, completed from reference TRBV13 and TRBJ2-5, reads AAGVIQSPRHLIKEKRETATLKCYPIPRHDTVYWYQQGPGQDPQFLISFYEKMQSDKGSIPDRFSAQQFSDYHSELNMSSLELGDSALYFCASSLWGHGTGGEETQYFGPGTRLLVL.

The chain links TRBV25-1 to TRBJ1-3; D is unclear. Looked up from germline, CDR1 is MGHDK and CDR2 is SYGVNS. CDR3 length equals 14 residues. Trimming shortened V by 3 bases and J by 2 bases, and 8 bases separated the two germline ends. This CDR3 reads CASSDRRAGNTIYF. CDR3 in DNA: TGTGCCAGCAGTGATAGGAGGGCTGGAAACACCATATATTTT.

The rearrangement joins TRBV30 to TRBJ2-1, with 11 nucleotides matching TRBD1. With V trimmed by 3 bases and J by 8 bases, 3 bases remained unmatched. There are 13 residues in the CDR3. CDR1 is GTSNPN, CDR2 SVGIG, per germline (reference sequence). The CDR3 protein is CAWSRDRGDEQFF. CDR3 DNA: TGTGCCTGGAGCCGGGACAGGGGGGATGAGCAGTTCTTC.

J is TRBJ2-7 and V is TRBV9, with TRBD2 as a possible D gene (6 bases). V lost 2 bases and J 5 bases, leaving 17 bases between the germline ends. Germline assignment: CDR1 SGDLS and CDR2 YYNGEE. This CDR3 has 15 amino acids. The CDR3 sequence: CASSVLTGELDEQYF. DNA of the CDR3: TGTGCCAGCAGCGTTTTAACGGGGGAACTCGACGAGCAGTACTTC.

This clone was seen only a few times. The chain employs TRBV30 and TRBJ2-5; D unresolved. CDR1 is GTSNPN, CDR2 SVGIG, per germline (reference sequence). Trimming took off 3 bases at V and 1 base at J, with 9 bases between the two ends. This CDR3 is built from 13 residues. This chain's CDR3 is CAWRRMAQETQYF. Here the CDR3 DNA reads TGTGCCTGGAGAAGAATGGCCCAAGAGACCCAGTACTTC.

CDR3 in DNA: TGTGCCAGCAGCACATTGCTAGCGGGGGCCTACAATGAGCAGTTCTTC. Its translation: CASSTLLAGAYNEQFF. The gene calls are TRBV9 and TRBJ2-1; TRBD2 matches 10 bases. This CDR3 has 16 amino acids. CDR1 is SGDLS, CDR2 YYNGEE, per germline. V lost 4 bases, J lost 2 bases, and 6 bases stayed unmatched.

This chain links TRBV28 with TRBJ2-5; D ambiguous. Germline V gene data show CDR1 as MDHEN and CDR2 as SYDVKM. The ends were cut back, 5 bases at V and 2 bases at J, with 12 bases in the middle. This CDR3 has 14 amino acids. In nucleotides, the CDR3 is TGTGCCAGCAGTCCACTGGTAAAACAAGAGACCCAGTACTTC. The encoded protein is CASSPLVKQETQYF. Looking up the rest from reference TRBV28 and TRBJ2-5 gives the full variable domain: DVKVTQSSRYLVKRTGEKVFLECVQDMDHENMFWYRQDPGLGLRLIYFSYDVKMKEKGDIPEGYSVSREKKERFSLILESASTNQTSMYLCASSPLVKQETQYFGPGTRLLVL.

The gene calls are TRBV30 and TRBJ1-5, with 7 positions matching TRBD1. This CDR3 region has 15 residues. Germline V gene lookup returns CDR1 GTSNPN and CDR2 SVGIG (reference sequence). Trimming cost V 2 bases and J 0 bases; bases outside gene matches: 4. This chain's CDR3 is CAWSRQGSSNQPQHF. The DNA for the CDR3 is TGTGCCTGGAGTCGACAGGGCTCTAGCAATCAGCCCCAGCATTTT.

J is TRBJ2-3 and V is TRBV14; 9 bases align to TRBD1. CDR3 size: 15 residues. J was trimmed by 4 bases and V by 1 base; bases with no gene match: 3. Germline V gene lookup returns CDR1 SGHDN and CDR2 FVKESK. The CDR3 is CASSQAGQGADTQYF. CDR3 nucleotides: TGTGCCAGCAGCCAAGCGGGACAGGGTGCAGATACGCAGTATTTT.

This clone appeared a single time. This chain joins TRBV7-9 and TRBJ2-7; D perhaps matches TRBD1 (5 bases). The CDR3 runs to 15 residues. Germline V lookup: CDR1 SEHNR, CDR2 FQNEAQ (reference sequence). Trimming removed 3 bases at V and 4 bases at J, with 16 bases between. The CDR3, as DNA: TGTGCCAGCAGCTTCCCGACAGCCAGAAATTACGAGCAGTACTTC. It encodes CASSFPTARNYEQYF.

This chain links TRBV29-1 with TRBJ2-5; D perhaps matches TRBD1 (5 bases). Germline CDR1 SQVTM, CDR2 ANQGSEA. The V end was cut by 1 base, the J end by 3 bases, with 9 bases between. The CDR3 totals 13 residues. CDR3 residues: CSVEVPTEETQYF. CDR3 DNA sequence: TGCAGCGTTGAAGTTCCGACAGAAGAGACCCAGTACTTC. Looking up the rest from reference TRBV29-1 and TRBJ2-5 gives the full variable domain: SAVISQKPSRDICQRGTSLTIQCQVDSQVTMMFWYRQQPGQSLTLIATANQGSEATYESGFVIDKFPISRPNLTFSTLTVSNMSPEDSSIYLCSVEVPTEETQYFGPGTRLLVL.

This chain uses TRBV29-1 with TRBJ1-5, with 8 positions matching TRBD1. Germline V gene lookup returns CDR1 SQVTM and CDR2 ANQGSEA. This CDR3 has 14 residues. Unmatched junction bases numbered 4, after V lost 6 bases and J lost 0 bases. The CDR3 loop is CSVLTGDSNQPQHF. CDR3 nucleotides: TGCAGCGTCTTGACAGGGGATAGCAATCAGCCCCAGCATTTT. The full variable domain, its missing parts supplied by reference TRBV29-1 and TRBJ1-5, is SAVISQKPSRDICQRGTSLTIQCQVDSQVTMMFWYRQQPGQSLTLIATANQGSEATYESGFVIDKFPISRPNLTFSTLTVSNMSPEDSSIYLCSVLTGDSNQPQHFGDGTRLSIL.

The CDR3, as DNA: TGCAGCGTTGAAGAAGGGGGGAAGGAGCAGTACTTC. As protein: CSVEEGGKEQYF. The chain recombines TRBV29-1 with TRBJ2-7; the D call may be TRBD1 or TRBD2 (6 bases each). V lost 0 bases and J lost 7, with 10 bases in between. Germline V gene lookup returns CDR1 SQVTM and CDR2 ANQGSEA. CDR3 length equals 12 residues.

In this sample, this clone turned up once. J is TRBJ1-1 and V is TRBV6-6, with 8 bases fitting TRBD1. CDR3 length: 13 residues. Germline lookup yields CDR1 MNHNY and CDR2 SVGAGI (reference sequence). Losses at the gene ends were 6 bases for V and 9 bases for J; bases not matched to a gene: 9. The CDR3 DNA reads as TGTGCCAGCAGCTCCCAAGGACAGGGCCAAGCTTTCTTT. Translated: CASSSQGQGQAFF.

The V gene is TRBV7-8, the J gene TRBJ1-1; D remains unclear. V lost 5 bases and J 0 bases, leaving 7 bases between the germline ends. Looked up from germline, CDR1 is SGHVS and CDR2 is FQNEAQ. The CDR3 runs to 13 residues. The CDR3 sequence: CASSTGLNTEAFF. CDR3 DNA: TGTGCCAGCAGCACGGGGTTGAACACTGAAGCTTTCTTT.

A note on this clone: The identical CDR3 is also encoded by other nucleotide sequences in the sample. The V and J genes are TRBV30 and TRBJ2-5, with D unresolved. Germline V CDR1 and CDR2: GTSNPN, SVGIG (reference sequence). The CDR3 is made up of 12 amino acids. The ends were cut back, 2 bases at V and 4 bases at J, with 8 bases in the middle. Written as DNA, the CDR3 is TGTGCCTGGAGTCTCAGAGGAGAGACCCAGTACTTC. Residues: CAWSLRGETQYF.

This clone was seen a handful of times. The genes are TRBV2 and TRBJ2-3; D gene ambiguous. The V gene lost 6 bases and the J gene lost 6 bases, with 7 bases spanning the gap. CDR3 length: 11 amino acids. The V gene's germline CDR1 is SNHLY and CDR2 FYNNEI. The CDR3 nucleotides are TGTGCCAGCAGAGGGTGGGATACGCAGTATTTT. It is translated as CASRGWDTQYF.

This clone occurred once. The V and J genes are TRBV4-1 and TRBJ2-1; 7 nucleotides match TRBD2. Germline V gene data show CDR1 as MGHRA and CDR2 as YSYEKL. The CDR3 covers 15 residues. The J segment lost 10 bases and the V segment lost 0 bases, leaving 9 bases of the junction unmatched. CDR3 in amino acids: CASSQDPAGDGEQFF. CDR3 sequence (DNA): TGCGCCAGCAGCCAAGATCCTGCGGGGGATGGCGAGCAGTTCTTC.

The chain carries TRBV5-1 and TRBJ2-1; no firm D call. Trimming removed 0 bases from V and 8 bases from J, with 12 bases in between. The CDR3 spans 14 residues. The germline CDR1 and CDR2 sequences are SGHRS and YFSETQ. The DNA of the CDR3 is TGCGCCAGCAGCTTGGCCCAGTTCGAGGATGAGCAGTTCTTC. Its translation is CASSLAQFEDEQFF.